The T cell receptor beta chain under discussion was sequenced for a study of T cell changes during pregnancy in multiple sclerosis. Generated by immunoSEQ multiplex PCR, the TCRdb table keeps only in-frame clones and is missing some. This table holds about 54,000 clones, 91% found once. Germline V gene data show CDR1 as SQVTM and CDR2 as ANQGSEA. V dropped 7 bases and J dropped 1 base, with 12 bases sitting between them. CDR3 length: 13 amino acids. The genes are TRBV29-1 and TRBJ2-3; D is unclear. The TCR comes from a female donor in good health, enrolled as a control in a pregnancy study. The sequences come from peripheral blood, collected after pregnancy. The CDR3 coding sequence is TGCAGCGCCCATCAAAGCGGCACAGATACGCAGTATTTT. Its translation: CSAHQSGTDTQYF.